This T cell receptor beta chain is from a study of cytomegalovirus exposure and HLA in healthy donors. Findings of the study overall: Confirmation in vitro established that a few CMV-associated chains were specific for CMV antigens.

Concerning this clone itself: Its matching antigen is unknown.

The germline V gene encodes CDR1 LNHDA and CDR2 SQIVND (reference sequence). The CDR3 runs 13 residues. Trimming removed 9 bases from V and 6 bases from J; junction bases left unmatched: 11. The data were produced by immunoSEQ multiplex PCR, yet TCRdb's version contains in-frame clones alone and is incomplete. The repertoire holds about 360,000 clones, with approximately 90% as singletons. The donors were in the approximately 120-subject validation cohort; that cohort was separate from the roughly 660-subject first cohort. The chain links TRBV19 to TRBJ2-7, with 7 bases that match TRBD1. This TCR derives from a young woman in good health and CMV-seronegative. The specimen sequenced was PBMCs. The CDR3 nucleotides are TGTGCCAGCAGCGGACAGACAGGGCTCGAGCAGTACTTC. Translation: CASSGQTGLEQYF.